This TCR beta chain came from a study of cytomegalovirus exposure and HLA in healthy donors. Broader study findings: It emerged from a later analysis that several of the most significant clusters appeared to be linked to common viral pathogens. Trimming of TCR beta V- and J-genes showed a link, identified in a later analysis, to a missense DCLRE1C variant.

The CDR3 length is 15 residues. Germline-derived CDR1 and CDR2 are SGHDN and FVKESK. V was cut by 3 bases and J by 4 bases, with 12 bases left in between. Both 60 Vbeta primers and 13 Jbeta primers went into the PCR. Repertoires were generated with immunoSEQ multiplex PCR, while TCRdb's copy carries only in-frame clones and drops some. The repertoire holds some 200,000 clones, with about 80% as singletons. This clone was seen a handful of times. Antigen specificity is unknown. The receptor was derived from a man between 18 and 35 years old in good health and CMV-seronegative. The sample comprised PBMCs. The rearrangement joins TRBV14 to TRBJ1-4; a weak D match, TRBD1 (6 bases). The CDR3 loop is CASSHISDSNEKLFF. As DNA, the CDR3 is TGTGCCAGCAGCCACATTTCGGACAGTAATGAAAAACTGTTTTTT.